This T cell receptor beta chain was recorded in a study of identical twins (TCRdb year 2016). The study in broad terms: To test whether fetal clonotypes persist, this study deep-sequenced TCR alpha and beta repertoires from monozygotic twins, from unrelated adults of various ages, and from cord blood. Replicate twin experiments were performed at different times using different library preparation protocols to rule out contamination.

The library was produced with 5' RACE. TCRdb records Illumina HiSeq 2000 as the sequencer. A universal primer binding site was introduced by template switching, and a unique molecular identifier was present in the final cDNA, enabling accurate counting of TCR cDNA molecules. First-strand cDNA for TCR alpha and beta chains was synthesized from specific primers in the conserved constant-segment region. To control for contamination, every cDNA library carried two barcodes: a SMART-Mk sample barcode plus Illumina barcodes. Two successive PCR steps introduced TruSeq adapter sequences along with Illumina sample barcodes. The Illumina HiSeq platform was used with custom primers to sequence TCR alpha and beta cDNA libraries. In the paper's pipeline: Unique molecular identifiers were extracted from raw reads with MiGEC, and CDR3 positions were determined with MiXCR. For each individual, recombination models were inferred using an EM algorithm with the repgenHMM and IGoR tools. The tcR package in R was used for shared clonotype analysis, with sharing normalized by the product of cloneset sizes. Out-of-frame nonproductive sequences were analyzed to study raw recombination free of thymic and clonal selection effects. TCRdb handled the public reads itself, with Q25 trimming in fastp and clone calling in MiXCR, and kept productive beta chains. Rows merge per CDR3 protein into single entries with the most common DNA and genes. TCRdb's processing, not the study's, gives the V and J calls here. The sample profile shows around 1.7 million distinct CDR3 sequences; about 31% of them were found once. The ten biggest clones cover about 0.27% of the sample.

Results the study describes overall, beyond this receptor: Invariant T cells such as MAIT and iNKT could partly confound zero-insertion analyses, though diverse VJ usage argued against this for most clonotypes. In monozygotic twins, recombination models systematically underestimated out-of-frame TCR alpha sharing, but the models matched the sharing seen between unrelated individuals. Abundant cord blood beta clonotypes had fewer insertions, young adult naive repertoires showed a similar but weaker trend, and memory repertoires showed no such trend. Excess twin sharing in beta out-of-frame sequences was weaker because fewer shared sequences lowered the signal-to-noise ratio. Compared with coincidental sharing between unrelated individuals, an excess of low generation-probability sequences was observed among out-of-frame TCR alpha sequences shared between twins. Conclusions relied on cross-sectional statistical analysis, since the same donors could not be followed over many years.

This clonotype was recorded many times. What this receptor recognizes is not known. Base qualities are not provided; no much larger clone lies one nucleotide away. Only healthy Caucasian donors were included. Taken from cysteine to phenylalanine, the CDR3 has 16 residues. The kept DNA is CDR3 alone, 48 bases in frame from the first base. After removal of 6 bases from V and 3 bases from J, the junction retains 10 bases not matched to a gene. CDR1 and CDR2 (ENHRY, SYGVKD) derive from the germline V gene. Input material: cord blood. The V and J genes are TRBV10-3 and TRBJ2-3; 9 middle bases align to TRBD2. The TCR was taken from a newborn girl in good health. The CDR3 protein sequence reads: CAISERPGLATDTQYF. Read as DNA, the sequence is TGTGCCATCAGCGAAAGACCGGGACTAGCAACAGATACGCAGTATTTT.